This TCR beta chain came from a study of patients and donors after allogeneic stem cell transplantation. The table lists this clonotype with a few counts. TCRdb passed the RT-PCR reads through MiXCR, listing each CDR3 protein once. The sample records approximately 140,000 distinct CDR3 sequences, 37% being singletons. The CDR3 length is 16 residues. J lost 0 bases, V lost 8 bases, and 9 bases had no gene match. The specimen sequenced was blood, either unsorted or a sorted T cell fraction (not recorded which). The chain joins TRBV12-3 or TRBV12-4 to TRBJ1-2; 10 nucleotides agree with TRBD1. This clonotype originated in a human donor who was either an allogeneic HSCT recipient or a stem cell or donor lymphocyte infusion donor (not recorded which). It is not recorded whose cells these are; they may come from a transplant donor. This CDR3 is CASVGTGEGPNYGYTF. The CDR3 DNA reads TGTGCCAGCGTGGGGACAGGGGAGGGTCCTAACTATGGCTACACCTTC.